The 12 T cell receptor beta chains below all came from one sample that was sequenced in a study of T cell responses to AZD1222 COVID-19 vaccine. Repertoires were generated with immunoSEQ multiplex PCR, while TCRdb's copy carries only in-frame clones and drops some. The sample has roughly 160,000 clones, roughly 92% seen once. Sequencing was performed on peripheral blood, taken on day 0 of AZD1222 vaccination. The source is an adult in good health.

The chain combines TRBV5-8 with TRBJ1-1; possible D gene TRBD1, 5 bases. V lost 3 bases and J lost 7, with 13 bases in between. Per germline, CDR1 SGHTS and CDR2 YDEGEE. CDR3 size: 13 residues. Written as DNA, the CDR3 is TGTGCCAGCAGCTCGAGGGGCCGGGATGAAGCTTTCTTT. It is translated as CASSSRGRDEAFF.

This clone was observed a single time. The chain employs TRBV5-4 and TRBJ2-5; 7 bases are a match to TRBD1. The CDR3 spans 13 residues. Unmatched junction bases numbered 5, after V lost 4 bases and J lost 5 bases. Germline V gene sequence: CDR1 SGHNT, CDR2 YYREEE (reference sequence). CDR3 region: CASSPTGVETQYF. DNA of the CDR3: TGTGCCAGCAGCCCTACAGGGGTCGAGACCCAGTACTTC.

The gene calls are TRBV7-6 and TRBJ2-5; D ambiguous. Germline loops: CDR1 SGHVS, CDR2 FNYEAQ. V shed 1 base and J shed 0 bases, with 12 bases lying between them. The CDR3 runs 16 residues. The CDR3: CASSLVLGTDQETQYF. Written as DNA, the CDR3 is TGTGCCAGCAGCTTAGTTCTGGGAACGGACCAAGAGACCCAGTACTTC.

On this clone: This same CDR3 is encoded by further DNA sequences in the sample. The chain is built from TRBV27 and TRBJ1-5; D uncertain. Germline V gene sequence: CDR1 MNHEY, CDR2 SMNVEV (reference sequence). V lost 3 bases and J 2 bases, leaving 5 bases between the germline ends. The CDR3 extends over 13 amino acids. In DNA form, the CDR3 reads TGTGCCAGCAGTTTGTTTGGCAATCAGCCCCAGCATTTT. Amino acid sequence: CASSLFGNQPQHF.

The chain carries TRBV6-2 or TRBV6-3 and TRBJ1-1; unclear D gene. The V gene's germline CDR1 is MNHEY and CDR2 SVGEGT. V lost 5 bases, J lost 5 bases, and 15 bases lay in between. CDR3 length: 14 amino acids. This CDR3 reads CASSARWVGTEAFF. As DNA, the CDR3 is TGTGCCAGCAGTGCTCGTTGGGTTGGTACTGAAGCTTTCTTT.

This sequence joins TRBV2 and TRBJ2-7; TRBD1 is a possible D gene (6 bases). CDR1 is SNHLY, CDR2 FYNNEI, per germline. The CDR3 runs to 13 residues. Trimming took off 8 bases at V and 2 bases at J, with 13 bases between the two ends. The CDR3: CASSRQDAYEQYF. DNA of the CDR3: TGTGCCAGCTCCCGACAGGACGCCTACGAGCAGTACTTC.

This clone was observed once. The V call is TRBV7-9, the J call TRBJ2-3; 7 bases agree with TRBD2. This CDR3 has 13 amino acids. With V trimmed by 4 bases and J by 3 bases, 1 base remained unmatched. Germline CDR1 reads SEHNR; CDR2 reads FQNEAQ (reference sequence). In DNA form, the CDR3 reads TGTGCCAGCAGCTGGGGGGGGACAGATACGCAGTATTTT. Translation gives CASSWGGTDTQYF.

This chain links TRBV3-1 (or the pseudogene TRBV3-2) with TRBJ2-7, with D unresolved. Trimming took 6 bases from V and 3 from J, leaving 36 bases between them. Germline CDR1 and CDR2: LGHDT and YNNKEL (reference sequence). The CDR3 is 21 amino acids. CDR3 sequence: CASRRYVGPPHHLRHHYEQYF. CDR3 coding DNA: TGTGCCAGCAGACGTTATGTGGGTCCACCCCACCATCTCCGGCACCACTACGAGCAGTACTTC.

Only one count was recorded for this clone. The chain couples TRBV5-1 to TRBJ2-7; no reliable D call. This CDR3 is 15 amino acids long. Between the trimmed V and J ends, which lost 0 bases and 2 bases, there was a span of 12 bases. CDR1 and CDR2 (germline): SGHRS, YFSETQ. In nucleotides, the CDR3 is TGCGCCAGCAGCTTGGAAGCAGGCCATACCTACGAGCAGTACTTC. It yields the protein CASSLEAGHTYEQYF. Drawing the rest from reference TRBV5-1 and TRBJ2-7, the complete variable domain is KAGVTQTPRYLIKTRGQQVTLSCSPISGHRSVSWYQQTPGQGLQFLFEYFSETQRNKGNFPGRFSGRQFSNSRSEMNVSTLELGDSALYLCASSLEAGHTYEQYFGPGTRLTVT.

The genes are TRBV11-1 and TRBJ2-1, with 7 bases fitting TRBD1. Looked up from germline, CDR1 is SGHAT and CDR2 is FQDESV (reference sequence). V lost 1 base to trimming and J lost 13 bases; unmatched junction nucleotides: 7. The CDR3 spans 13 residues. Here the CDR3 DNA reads TGTGCCAGCAGCTTAGGGACAGGAGCTTCTCAGTTCTTC. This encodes CASSLGTGASQFF.

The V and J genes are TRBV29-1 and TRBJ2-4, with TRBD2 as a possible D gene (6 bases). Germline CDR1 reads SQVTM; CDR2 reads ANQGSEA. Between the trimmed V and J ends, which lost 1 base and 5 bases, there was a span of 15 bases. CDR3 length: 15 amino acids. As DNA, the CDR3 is TGCAGCGTTGAAGGGAGGCTCGGGGGTCAAAACATTCAGTACTTC. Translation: CSVEGRLGGQNIQYF.

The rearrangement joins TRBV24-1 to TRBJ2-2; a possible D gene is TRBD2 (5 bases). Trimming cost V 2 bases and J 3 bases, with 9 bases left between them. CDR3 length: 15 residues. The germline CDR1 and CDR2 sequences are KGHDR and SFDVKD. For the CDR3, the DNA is TGTGCCACCAGTGATTCCGGGATCTACACCGGGGAGCTGTTTTTT. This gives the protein CATSDSGIYTGELFF.